This is a list of T cell receptor beta chains from one sample in a study of cytomegalovirus exposure and HLA in healthy donors. Data came from immunoSEQ multiplex PCR; TCRdb stores just in-frame clones and leaves some out. The sample comprises approximately 150,000 clones, 70% to 85% of which are singletons, and less than 3% rests with the top ten. Sequencing was carried out using PBMCs. Receptors originate from a male donor in good health and CMV-seronegative. Both conserved end residues are part of each CDR3.

TRBJ2-7	TRBV29-1	CSVERGGTHEQYF
TRBJ2-1	TRBV7-7	CASSPGTSVYNEQFF
TRBJ2-7	TRBV10-3	CATLPGTTYEQYF
TRBJ2-1	TRBV10-2	CASSDLESHEQFF
TRBJ2-1	TRBV7-9	CASRSSVSSSYNEQFF
TRBJ1-3	TRBV28	CASSLGISGNTIYF
TRBJ2-1	TRBV14	CASSQVWSSYNEQFF
TRBJ1-1	TRBV13	CASSRPTGGTEAFF
TRBJ2-7	TRBV30	CAWKSGRRYEQYF
TRBJ2-1	TRBV27	CASSPFLAAYNEQFF
TRBJ2-7	TRBV7-2	CASSLTTGFGEQYF
TRBJ1-2	TRBV4-1	CASSQDRDYGYTF
TRBJ2-7	TRBV5-4	CASSLSGAPYEQYF
TRBJ2-5	TRBV4-3	CASSQMTGGQETQYF
TRBJ1-2	TRBV29-1	CSVAGVGGPLYGYTF
TRBJ2-3	TRBV5-1	CASQGQGLALDTQYF
TRBJ2-7	TRBV18	CASSFWVAEQYF
TRBJ1-2	TRBV25-1	CASSAPTVYGYTF
TRBJ2-3	TRBV6-1	CASSLTDTQYF
TRBJ2-1	TRBV4-3	CASSHLLEGTSVNEQFF
TRBJ2-1	TRBV19	CASSIGDGRVIEQFF
TRBJ2-3	TRBV13	CASSLGLSSSGRSTDTQYF
TRBJ1-4	TRBV5-1	CASSFFGTRNEKLFF
TRBJ1-5	TRBV19	CATRTGPQPQHF
TRBJ1-4	TRBV9	CASSVAGAPGKLFF
TRBJ1-2	TRBV7-9	CASSLSGENYGYTF
TRBJ2-3	TRBV7-9	CASPIPDTQYF
TRBJ1-3	TRBV15	CATSREHRSGNTIYF
TRBJ2-1	TRBV5-4	CASSNPASGRGYNEQFF
TRBJ2-3	TRBV9	CASSVSGAWDTQYF
TRBJ1-5	TRBV7-2	CASQLGLDQPQHF
TRBJ2-2	TRBV19	CASGLGELGELFF
TRBJ2-7	TRBV2	CASSVGTGGCEQYF
TRBJ2-7	TRBV5-6	CASSSVAGAYEQYF
TRBJ2-1	TRBV7-2	CASSHRDTFPYEQFF
TRBJ2-1	TRBV18	CANILGEQFF
TRBJ2-3	TRBV19	CASSMSTGEDTQYF
TRBJ2-3	TRBV10-1	CASSPPGKTDTQYF
TRBJ2-5	TRBV5-1	CASSRAGAGETQYF
TRBJ1-6	TRBV6-5	CASSYSTAGGNSPLHF
TRBJ1-6	TRBV6-5	CASSFRLVNSPLHF
TRBJ2-7	TRBV13	CASSDTSSEQYF
TRBJ1-1	TRBV6-5	CASSYSTATEAFF